This T cell receptor beta chain was recovered during a study of blood T cell repertoires in COVID-19. Study details: Donors in the United States, Italy and Spain gave samples during acute or convalescent COVID-19.

Repertoires were generated with immunoSEQ multiplex PCR, while TCRdb's copy carries only in-frame clones and drops some. The sample consists of about 200,000 clones, roughly nine tenths of them appearing once. V lost 2 bases, J lost 2 bases, and 5 bases stayed unmatched. Germline-derived CDR1 and CDR2 are MNHEY and SMNVEV (reference sequence). The CDR3 is 15 amino acids. This receptor was obtained from a man in his sixties who had recovered from COVID-19. Sequencing was carried out using peripheral blood. V gene TRBV27 combines with J gene TRBJ1-2, with 7 bases lining up with TRBD1. The CDR3 nucleotides are TGTGCCAGCAGTTTAGATGGGACAGCCAACTATGGCTACACCTTC. Its protein product is CASSLDGTANYGYTF.